A single sample is the source of the 27 T cell receptor beta chains below, sequenced in a study. TCRdb redid the calling of the RT-PCR reads with MiXCR, one entry per CDR3 protein. The sample has hundreds of thousands of distinct CDR3 sequences; 12% to 15% are singletons. Material: memory CD4+ T cells from blood. Source of these receptors: a female donor in good health, serving as a healthy control.

The chain couples TRBV11-3 to TRBJ2-1, with no clear D. With 2 bases removed from V and 8 bases from J, the gap between germline ends came to 13 bases. The CDR3 is 14 residues long. Germline V gives CDR1 SGHNT, CDR2 YENEEA. This CDR3 reads CASSLSRASDEQFF. DNA for the CDR3: TGTGCCAGCAGCTTATCCCGGGCCTCGGATGAGCAGTTCTTC.

V and J are TRBV3-1 and TRBJ2-5; D is undetermined. V was cut by 1 base and J by 3 bases, with 12 bases left in between. The CDR3 runs to 15 residues. Germline V gene sequence: CDR1 LGHDT, CDR2 YNNKEL (reference sequence). CDR3 DNA: TGTGCCAGCAGCCAAGGTCTACTACCAGAAGAGACCCAGTACTTC. Encoded protein: CASSQGLLPEETQYF.

Only a few counts were recorded for this clonotype. This chain joins TRBV6-5 and TRBJ2-7; maybe TRBD1 (5 bases). The CDR3 length is 14 residues. The germline CDR1 and CDR2 sequences are MNHEY and SVGAGI. Trimming removed 0 bases at V and 5 bases at J, with 11 bases between. CDR3 sequence: CASSYSAGNNEQYF. For the CDR3, the DNA is TGTGCCAGCAGTTACTCGGCAGGGAACAACGAGCAGTACTTC.

In this sample, this clonotype turned up a few times. The chain uses TRBV12-3 or TRBV12-4 and TRBJ2-7, with D unresolved. CDR3 length: 13 amino acids. V lost 4 bases and J lost 7, with 14 bases in between. The CDR3 is CASSSLGLWEQYF. CDR3 nucleotide sequence: TGTGCCAGCAGTTCCCTGGGCCTTTGGGAGCAGTACTTC.

The gene calls are TRBV27 and TRBJ2-3; D ambiguous. This CDR3 has 13 amino acids. The germline V gene encodes CDR1 MNHEY and CDR2 SMNVEV (reference sequence). V lost 1 base to trimming and J lost 6 bases, with 8 bases between them. The CDR3 protein is CASSLFRWDTQYF. Here the CDR3 DNA reads TGTGCCAGCAGTTTATTTCGGTGGGATACGCAGTATTTT.

The CDR3 sequence: CASSLGRAAAGVYNEQFF. As DNA, the CDR3 is TGTGCCAGCAGTTTAGGAAGAGCGGCGGCGGGAGTTTACAATGAGCAGTTCTTC. This chain connects TRBV12-3 or TRBV12-4 to TRBJ2-1; 7 bases map to TRBD2. The CDR3 consists of 18 residues. V shed 1 base and J 4 bases; nucleotides not matched to a gene: 13.

CDR3 in amino acids: CASSVWGNNEQFF. DNA of the CDR3: TGTGCCAGCAGCGTATGGGGTAACAATGAGCAGTTCTTC. This chain uses TRBV9 with TRBJ2-1; no firm D call. The ends were cut back, 1 base at V and 5 bases at J, with 7 bases in the middle. Germline V gives CDR1 SGDLS, CDR2 YYNGEE. The CDR3 is made up of 13 amino acids. The variable domain in full, with the rest retrieved from reference TRBV9 and TRBJ2-1, is DSGVTQTPKHLITATGQRVTLRCSPRSGDLSVYWYQQSLDQGLQFLIQYYNGEERAKGNILERFSAQQFPDLHSELNLSSLELGDSALYFCASSVWGNNEQFFGPGTRLTVL.

This clonotype has more than one count but fewer than ten. V and J are TRBV28 and TRBJ1-4; D is possibly TRBD1 (6 bases). Germline-derived CDR1 and CDR2 are MDHEN and SYDVKM. Between the trimmed V and J ends, which lost 4 bases and 7 bases, there was a span of 16 bases. The CDR3 runs to 15 residues. The DNA for the CDR3 is TGTGCCAGCAGTTCCCGACAGCGAGGGGGTGAAAAACTGTTTTTT. Its translation: CASSSRQRGGEKLFF.

V usage is TRBV27 and J usage is TRBJ2-6; D may be TRBD1 or TRBD2 (6 bases each). The V and J ends lost 6 bases and 4 bases respectively, with 22 bases between them. Germline V lookup: CDR1 MNHEY, CDR2 SMNVEV (reference sequence). This CDR3 spans 18 amino acids. For the CDR3, the DNA is TGTGCCAGCAGCCCGAGGGGGGACGGGGCGGGAGGGGCCAACGTCCTGACTTTC. Protein product: CASSPRGDGAGGANVLTF.

On this clonotype itself: A much bigger clone sits one base away, suggesting this may be a read error. This sequence joins TRBV11-3 and TRBJ2-1, with D uncertain. V lost 5 bases, J lost 6 bases, and 8 bases lay in between. From germline, CDR1 is SGHNT and CDR2 YENEEA. There are 12 residues in the CDR3. The CDR3 spells CASSPASNEQFF. CDR3 in DNA: TGTGCCAGCAGCCCGGCGTCCAATGAGCAGTTCTTC.

This clonotype has only a few counts. CDR3 residues: CASSLGGTPPYEQYF. In DNA, the CDR3 is TGTGCCAGCAGTTTGGGAGGGACACCTCCCTACGAGCAGTACTTC. The J gene is TRBJ2-7, the V gene TRBV12-3 or TRBV12-4, with D perhaps matching TRBD2 (7 bases). The CDR3 length is 15 residues. Trimming pared 3 bases from V and 2 bases from J, leaving 14 bases between.

This clonotype was observed a few times. The V call is TRBV15, the J call TRBJ2-7; D might be TRBD2 (5 bases). Germline V CDR1 and CDR2: LNHNV, YYDKDF (reference sequence). CDR3 length equals 18 residues. Deletions cut 4 bases from V and 0 bases from J, with 22 bases between. The CDR3 DNA reads as TGTGCCACCAGCAAGGATCAGAACCAACTAGGCCGCTCCTACGAGCAGTACTTC. Translation: CATSKDQNQLGRSYEQYF.

The chain has TRBV20-1 and TRBJ2-6; possibly TRBD1 for D (6 bases). CDR3 length equals 13 residues. Germline V gene sequence: CDR1 DFQATT, CDR2 SNEGSKA (reference sequence). V lost 6 bases to trimming and J lost 3 bases, with 9 bases between them. The CDR3 region has the DNA TGCAGTGCCCAGGGGCTTGGGGCCAACGTCCTGACTTTC. Translating gives CSAQGLGANVLTF.

The V call is TRBV15, the J call TRBJ2-2; possibly TRBD1 for D (7 bases). The CDR3 has 15 amino acids. Germline lookup yields CDR1 LNHNV and CDR2 YYDKDF (reference sequence). V shed 7 bases and J shed 1 base, with 13 bases lying between them. CDR3 residues: CATNRGGENTGELFF. CDR3 DNA sequence: TGTGCCACCAACAGGGGAGGTGAGAACACCGGGGAGCTGTTTTTT.

This clonotype was counted a few times. This chain joins TRBV7-2 and TRBJ2-7, with D unclear. The germline V gene encodes CDR1 SGHTA and CDR2 FQGNSA. The CDR3 is 14 residues long. The V and J ends lost 2 bases and 3 bases respectively, with 11 bases between them. For the CDR3, the DNA is TGTGCCAGCAGCTTAAGCCGTGAGCGCTACGAGCAGTACTTC. It is translated as CASSLSRERYEQYF.

This clonotype was detected ten times or more. The CDR3 reads CATSTSGRSYEQYF. Here the CDR3 DNA reads TGTGCCACCAGTACTAGCGGGAGAAGTTACGAGCAGTACTTC. The chain joins TRBV24-1 to TRBJ2-7; TRBD2 matches 11 bases. Germline CDR1 is KGHDR and CDR2 is SFDVKD. The V and J ends lost 6 bases and 4 bases, in that order; junction bases with no gene match: 4. The CDR3 has 14 amino acids.

In its sample, this clonotype was seen a few times. The chain has TRBV30 and TRBJ1-6; maybe TRBD1 (5 bases). V lost 5 bases and J 4 bases, leaving 12 bases between the germline ends. The CDR3 has 14 residues. Germline CDR1 is GTSNPN and CDR2 is SVGIG (reference sequence). The CDR3 protein is CAWSGTRYNSPLHF. The CDR3 coding sequence is TGTGCCTGGTCCGGGACGCGATATAATTCACCCCTCCACTTT.

This clonotype was detected ten times or more. V and J are TRBV12-3 or TRBV12-4 and TRBJ1-1, with TRBD1 matching 7 bases. This CDR3 has 14 amino acids. Losses at the gene ends were 4 bases for V and 4 bases for J; bases not matched to a gene: 6. In nucleotides, the CDR3 is TGTGCCAGCAGTTCACAGGGGATGGTCACTGAAGCTTTCTTT. It yields the protein CASSSQGMVTEAFF.

V gene TRBV20-1 combines with J gene TRBJ2-5; TRBD1 might be the D (6 bases). Trimming shortened V by 3 bases and J by 0 bases, and 8 bases separated the two germline ends. The CDR3 extends over 13 amino acids. Germline lookup yields CDR1 DFQATT and CDR2 SNEGSKA (reference sequence). CDR3 in amino acids: CSASWTDQETQYF. The CDR3 DNA sequence: TGCAGTGCTAGTTGGACAGACCAAGAGACCCAGTACTTC.

This sequence joins TRBV2 and TRBJ2-1, with D possibly being TRBD2 (6 bases). V gave up 7 bases and J gave up 8 bases, with 15 bases separating them. The CDR3 runs to 13 residues. Looked up from germline, CDR1 is SNHLY and CDR2 is FYNNEI. The chain's CDR3 is CASTGQSGDEQFF. The CDR3 nucleotides read TGTGCCAGCACCGGGCAGTCGGGAGATGAGCAGTTCTTC.

This chain uses TRBV4-1 with TRBJ2-5, with D perhaps matching TRBD1 (5 bases). The CDR3 contains 13 residues. From germline, CDR1 is MGHRA and CDR2 YSYEKL. V lost 8 bases and J lost 5, with 15 bases in between. The CDR3, as DNA: TGCGCCAGCGGTAGGGGCCCCATTGAGACCCAGTACTTC. Residues: CASGRGPIETQYF.

The chain links TRBV2 to TRBJ2-2; D is uncertain. The germline gives CDR1 SNHLY, CDR2 FYNNEI. V lost 2 bases to trimming and J lost 0 bases, with 10 bases between them. The CDR3 spans 16 residues. CDR3 coding DNA: TGTGCCAGCAGTGAAAGGGTAGGCCCGAACACCGGGGAGCTGTTTTTT. This sequence encodes CASSERVGPNTGELFF.

A single count supports this clonotype. The CDR3 region is CASSLLLAGGYEQYF. The CDR3 DNA is TGTGCCAGCAGTTTATTGCTAGCGGGAGGCTACGAGCAGTACTTC. This chain joins TRBV28 and TRBJ2-7, with 11 bases lining up with TRBD2. The CDR3 loop spans 15 amino acids. Looked up from germline, CDR1 is MDHEN and CDR2 is SYDVKM. J lost 3 bases, V lost 1 base, and 2 bases had no gene match.

J is TRBJ1-1 and V is TRBV5-1; D gene unclear. Germline CDR1 and CDR2: SGHRS and YFSETQ. V was pared by 4 bases and J by 3 bases, with 13 bases between. This CDR3 region has 14 residues. The CDR3 region is CASSSIGRDTEAFF. CDR3 sequence (DNA): TGCGCCAGCAGCAGTATAGGGCGGGACACTGAAGCTTTCTTT.

J is TRBJ2-6 and V is TRBV20-1; D is unclear. The CDR3 sequence is 14 residues long. V lost 3 bases to trimming and J lost 1 base, with 7 bases between them. The germline V gene encodes CDR1 DFQATT and CDR2 SNEGSKA (reference sequence). As DNA, the CDR3 is TGCAGTGCTAGGTTATTTTCTGGGGCCAACGTCCTGACTTTC. Translated, it gives CSARLFSGANVLTF.

This clonotype occurred many times. The gene calls are TRBV4-3 and TRBJ1-1; D may be TRBD1 (5 bases). Trimming removed 5 bases at V and 0 bases at J, with 7 bases between. Germline V gives CDR1 LGHNA, CDR2 YSLEER. The CDR3 is 13 residues long. The CDR3 DNA reads as TGCGCCAGCAGCGAAGGGGTGAACACTGAAGCTTTCTTT. This encodes CASSEGVNTEAFF.

This clonotype was recorded a few times. The rearrangement links TRBV4-2 to TRBJ1-5; D is undetermined. Germline CDR1 is LGHNA and CDR2 is YNFKEQ. The CDR3 sequence is 14 residues long. The V end was cut by 5 bases, the J end by 3 bases, with 11 bases between. The CDR3 sequence is CASSGGQANQPQHF. DNA for the CDR3: TGTGCCAGCAGCGGAGGGCAGGCCAATCAGCCCCAGCATTTT.